The source of this T cell receptor beta chain is a study of shared clonotypes between healthy human individuals (dated by TCRdb to about 2020). As for the study more broadly: A couple of women and three men aged 18 to 49 years were included in the cohort. Blood TCR repertoires of a handful of healthy adults were deeply sequenced to estimate repertoire size and the extent of clonotype sharing between individuals. To increase sequencing depth and limit assay-specific biases, TCR repertoire library preparation and sequencing were carried out by different laboratories using diverse techniques. Per donor, three plates each were used for CD4 naive and CD4 memory, two for CD8 naive, and one for CD8 memory. Leukapheresis yielded between about 0.94 and 10 billion PBMCs per donor. The full study reports these points: The small number of donors limited the genetic and exposure-history diversity represented. Sampling was limited to blood, and TCR repertoires in tissue likely differ from TCR repertoires in blood. Even with the large sequencing depth, rarefaction of the sorted-subset datasets indicated that sequencing was incomplete. Roughly 5% of naive CD4, roughly 3.6% of naive CD8, approximately 2% of memory CD4, and 0.35% to 0.4% of memory CD8 clonotypes were shared across several donors. Naive subsets generally had larger estimated clonotype richness than memory subsets did. Compared with non-shared clonotypes, clonotypes shared by all four sorted-subset donors had higher generation probabilities. Based on pairwise subsampling, the degree of clonotype sharing among donors was expected to be affected by sequencing depth.

TCR CDR3 regions were amplified from genomic DNA by multiplex PCR using the deep immunoSEQ assay. Genomic DNA extracted from each cell subset was distributed evenly over all wells of several immunoSEQ 96-well plates, and each plate served as one replicate. For sorted subsets, about 200 ng genomic DNA, equal to 25,000 to 35,000 T cell genomes, was loaded into each replicate PCR. The purified libraries were quantified using a Qubit 3.0 fluorometer, sized with a Bioanalyzer 2100, and then quantified again using the KAPA Library Quantification kit. Each immunoSEQ 96-well plate was sequenced on its own single-read 150-cycle Illumina NextSeq 550 flow cell. As for the original processing: Because the immunoSEQ output included only junctional sequences and no quality scores, the filtering could not be the same as the filtering used for full-length reads. Sequences were annotated with PyIR, a Python wrapper for IgBLAST v1.9, using IMGT germline references to assign V/J genes and CDR3. Reads with weak V/J assignments (E-value above 1e-6), missing CDR3, stop codons, out-of-frame junctions, or ambiguous translated residues were removed. V3J clonotypes were defined by identical inferred V gene, J gene, and CDR3 amino acid sequence. Percentage overlap between repertoires was calculated by dividing the number of shared unique clonotypes by the size of the smaller repertoire. Repertoire richness was assessed with RTK rarefaction, the Chao1 estimator, and Recon v2.1 estimates of unobserved clonotypes. For all TCRbeta clonotypes obtained by the gDNA method from four donors, generation probabilities were computed with OLGA. TCRdb retrieved this table from immuneACCESS and kept in-frame rearrangements only. Not all clones are present; in checked studies, unresolved V genes account for under half, and no reason is known for the remainder. V and J calls and clone size are as listed in that table; D and trimming were resolved from the DNA. For this sample the table gives a few million clones, of which nearly 97% were detected only once. Together, the top ten hold roughly 0.13% of the sample.

The donors were healthy, HIV-negative adults who had no recently reported acute infections or vaccinations. Only Caucasian adults living in Nashville, Tennessee, USA were represented among the donors. Magnetic negative selection was used to enrich CD4+ T cells, after which naive cells were positively selected on CD45RA and the negative fraction became the memory subset. Blood was collected by leukapheresis, and PBMCs were isolated by Ficoll-Histopaque density gradient centrifugation and then cryopreserved in liquid nitrogen vapor phase. Purity and quantity of every magnetically sorted T cell population were checked by analytical flow cytometry. Genomic DNA was isolated from each sorted fraction and quantified by UV absorbance on a Nanodrop 2000c. About this clone itself: The antigen it binds to is not known. No qualities accompany the bases; no much larger clone lies one base away.

This receptor was identified in a man younger than 35 in good health. Sequencing was performed on naive CD4+ T cells sorted from blood. The sample's cell subset or site label, decoded: CD45RA+ positively selected.

In nucleotide form, the sequence is TGTGCCAGCAGCCCCGGACAGGGGAGCAATTCACCCCTCCACTTT. Its amino acids are CASSPGQGSNSPLHF. In this chain, TRBV9 is recombined with TRBJ1-6, and TRBD1 matches 9 of the central bases. CDR1 and CDR2 were assigned from the germline V gene as SGDLS and YYNGEE. The CDR3 runs 15 amino acids, cysteine and phenylalanine included. The entry retains the CDR3 DNA only, 45 bases that are in frame from base 1. After removal of 4 bases from V and 7 bases from J, the junction retains 6 bases not matched to a gene.